Sequencing of this TCR beta chain was carried out in a study of blood T cell repertoires in COVID-19. The V and J ends lost 1 base and 6 bases, in that order; junction bases with no gene match: 2. CDR1 is SGHVS, CDR2 FQNEAQ, per germline. This CDR3 contains 13 residues. Per the study methods: Estimates of nucleated cell counts were drawn from the amplification of reference gene primers. Sequenced by immunoSEQ multiplex PCR; TCRdb stores in-frame clones only, minus some. V and J calls and clone size are copied from that table; D and trimming were computed from the DNA. The repertoire holds more than 200,000 clones, with 75% to 90% as singletons.

This sequence was found in a woman in her seventies with active or convalescent COVID-19. The chain couples TRBV7-8 to TRBJ1-2, with TRBD1 matching over 7 bases. Sequences were obtained from peripheral blood. CDR3 sequence: CASSLVGTDGYTF. Here the CDR3 DNA reads TGTGCCAGCAGCTTAGTTGGGACAGATGGCTACACCTTC.